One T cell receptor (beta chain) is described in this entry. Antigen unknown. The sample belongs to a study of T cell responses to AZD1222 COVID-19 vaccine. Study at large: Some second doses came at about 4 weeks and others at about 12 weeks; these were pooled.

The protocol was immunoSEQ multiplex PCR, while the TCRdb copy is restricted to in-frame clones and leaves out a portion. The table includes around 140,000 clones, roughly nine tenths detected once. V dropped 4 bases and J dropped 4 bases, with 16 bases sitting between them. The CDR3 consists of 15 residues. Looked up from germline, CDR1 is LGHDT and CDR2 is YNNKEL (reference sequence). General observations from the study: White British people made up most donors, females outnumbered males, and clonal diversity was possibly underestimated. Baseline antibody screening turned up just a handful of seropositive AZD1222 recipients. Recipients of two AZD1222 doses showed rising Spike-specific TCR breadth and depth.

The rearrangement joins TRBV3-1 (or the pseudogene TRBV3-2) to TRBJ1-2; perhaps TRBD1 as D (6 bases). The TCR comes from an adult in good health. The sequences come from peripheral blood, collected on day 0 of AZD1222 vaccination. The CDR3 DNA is TGTGCCAGCAGCCTTCAGCCAACCAGGGGCTATGGCTACACCTTC. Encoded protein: CASSLQPTRGYGYTF.